Below, 20 T cell receptor beta chains from the same sample are listed, as sequenced in a study of cytomegalovirus exposure and HLA in healthy donors. The primer mix had 60 Vbeta and 13 Jbeta primers. Profiling relied on immunoSEQ multiplex PCR, and the TCRdb table lists in-frame clones only, not all of them. The sample carries some 160,000 clones, about 85% recorded once. Sequenced sample: PBMCs. These TCRs come from a male donor in good health and CMV-seropositive.

The chain uses TRBV6-5 and TRBJ1-5; 11 bases are shared with TRBD1. CDR3 size: 14 residues. With V trimmed by 6 bases and J by 4 bases, 2 bases remained unmatched. Germline V gene lookup returns CDR1 MNHEY and CDR2 SVGAGI. CDR3 sequence reads: CASRGTGGNQPQHF. In DNA form, the CDR3 reads TGTGCCAGCAGGGGGACAGGGGGAAATCAGCCCCAGCATTTT.

The V call is TRBV9, the J call TRBJ1-2, with 7 bases identical to TRBD1. The germline CDR1 and CDR2 sequences are SGDLS and YYNGEE. The CDR3 has 14 residues. The V and J ends lost 3 bases and 4 bases, in that order; junction bases with no gene match: 6. The CDR3 sequence is CASSGTGTAYGYTF. The CDR3 DNA sequence: TGTGCCAGCAGCGGAACGGGGACAGCCTATGGCTACACCTTC.

This clone was recorded once. The chain links TRBV25-1 to TRBJ2-2; TRBD2 is a possible D gene (6 bases). The CDR3 loop spans 16 amino acids. V lost 2 bases and J lost 4, with 14 bases in between. Germline loops: CDR1 MGHDK, CDR2 SYGVNS. This CDR3 is CASSEVPAGPTGELFF. The CDR3 nucleotides are TGTGCCAGCAGTGAAGTACCAGCGGGCCCCACCGGGGAGCTGTTTTTT.

This chain links TRBV11-3 with TRBJ2-5; TRBD2 aligns across 8 bases. The closer fit of TRBJ2-7 to the DNA end suggests the J call may be wrong. The V gene's germline CDR1 is SGHNT and CDR2 YENEEA. This CDR3 region has 14 residues. CDR3 amino acids: CASSRPGLVYEQYF. The CDR3, as DNA: TGTGCCAGCAGCCGACCGGGACTAGTCTACGAGCAGTACTTC.

The chain employs TRBV18 and TRBJ2-1, with D possibly TRBD2 on 5 matching bases. Germline-derived CDR1 and CDR2 are KGHSH and LQKENI. Trimming stripped 3 bases from V and 0 bases from J, with 9 bases between. This CDR3 is built from 15 residues. The CDR3 is CASSPGGNSYNEQFF. The DNA for the CDR3 is TGTGCCAGCTCACCTGGAGGAAACTCCTACAATGAGCAGTTCTTC. The full variable domain, its missing parts supplied by reference TRBV18 and TRBJ2-1, is NAGVMQNPRHLVRRRGQEARLRCSPMKGHSHVYWYRQLPEEGLKFMVYLQKENIIDESGMPKERFSAEFPKEGPSILRIQQVVRGDSAAYFCASSPGGNSYNEQFFGPGTRLTVL.

The V call is TRBV19, the J call TRBJ2-7, with a possible D match to TRBD2 (7 bases). With 2 bases removed from V and 4 bases from J, the gap between germline ends came to 18 bases. CDR1 and CDR2 (germline): LNHDA, SQIVND (reference sequence). This CDR3 region has 16 residues. The CDR3 spells CASSITGGRGRYEQYF. CDR3 in DNA: TGTGCCAGTAGTATAACGGGAGGCAGGGGTCGTTACGAGCAGTACTTC.

The rearrangement uses TRBV11-2 and TRBJ2-6, with 12 bases lining up with TRBD2. The CDR3 contains 19 residues. The trim removed 2 bases at V and 0 bases at J, leaving 5 bases unmatched. CDR1 is SGHAT, CDR2 FQNNGV, per germline. This chain's CDR3 is CASSLLAGGPSSGANVLTF. The CDR3 DNA reads TGTGCCAGCAGCTTACTAGCGGGAGGGCCTTCCTCTGGGGCCAACGTCCTGACTTTC.

The gene calls are TRBV5-6 and TRBJ1-3; possible D gene TRBD1, 6 bases. The CDR3 spans 16 residues. V dropped 3 bases and J dropped 6 bases, with 19 bases sitting between them. Germline CDR1 SGHDT, CDR2 YYEEEE. CDR3 protein: CASSWARGPFSNTIYF. Here the CDR3 DNA reads TGTGCCAGCAGCTGGGCCAGGGGTCCCTTCTCAAACACCATATATTTT.

The chain has TRBV19 and TRBJ1-2, with TRBD1 matching over 8 bases. After removal of 6 bases from V and 10 bases from J, the junction contained 16 bases not matched to a gene. CDR3 length equals 15 residues. Germline assignment: CDR1 LNHDA and CDR2 SQIVND (reference sequence). CDR3 sequence (DNA): TGTGCCAGTAGAAGGGGGACAGGCGCCTCTTTCACCTACACCTTC. Residues: CASRRGTGASFTYTF.

This clone was observed a handful of times. This chain joins TRBV10-3 and TRBJ2-7, with D perhaps TRBD1 (5 bases). Trimming left V 7 bases short and J 5 bases short, with 15 bases between. Germline assignment: CDR1 ENHRY and CDR2 SYGVKD. This CDR3 has 13 residues. CDR3 amino acids: CAITGSGFNEQYF. CDR3 in DNA: TGTGCCATCACAGGGTCTGGGTTTAACGAGCAGTACTTC.

The chain has TRBV7-2 and TRBJ1-1, with 8 nucleotides matching TRBD1. Germline assignment: CDR1 SGHTA and CDR2 FQGNSA. This CDR3 has 15 amino acids. Trimming at V came to 0 bases and at J to 4 bases, leaving 4 bases not matched to a gene. Here the CDR3 reads CASSLAQGASTEAFF. Written as DNA, the CDR3 is TGTGCCAGCAGCTTAGCGCAGGGGGCCTCCACTGAAGCTTTCTTT.

This chain joins TRBV7-9 and TRBJ1-1; D remains ambiguous. Trimming removed 3 bases at V and 1 base at J, with 9 bases between. Germline V gene sequence: CDR1 SEHNR, CDR2 FQNEAQ (reference sequence). This CDR3 has 14 amino acids. The CDR3 DNA is TGTGCCAGCAGCTTGGACGGAGGGAACACTGAAGCTTTCTTT. This encodes CASSLDGGNTEAFF.

As for this clone: At one of its ends the junction is not consistent with the germline gene, which may arise from a read error. The chain has TRBV7-9 and TRBJ2-7; the D gene is possibly TRBD1 (6 bases). CDR3 length equals 16 residues. CDR1 SEHNR and CDR2 FQNEAQ come from the germline V gene (reference sequence). CDR3 sequence (DNA): TGTTCCAGCACGAACAACAATCGACACAGGGTCTACGAGCAGTACTTC. The encoded protein is CSSTNNNRHRVYEQYF.

Concerning this clone: At one end the junction does not follow the germline gene, possibly because of a read error. The gene calls are TRBV7-9 and TRBJ2-2; D is possibly TRBD1 (5 bases). Germline loops: CDR1 SEHNR, CDR2 FQNEAQ (reference sequence). CDR3 size: 15 residues. The CDR3 sequence: CSSSKPTENTGELFF. The CDR3 DNA is TGTTCCAGCAGCAAACCGACAGAGAACACCGGGGAGCTGTTTTTT.

The gene calls are TRBV6-5 and TRBJ1-1; the match to TRBD1 covers 7 bases. Germline V gene lookup returns CDR1 MNHEY and CDR2 SVGAGI. The CDR3 has 16 residues. With 1 base clipped from V and 2 bases from J, the junction kept 7 bases outside the gene matches. CDR3 DNA: TGTGCCAGCAGTTACTATCCCAGGGGGATTAACACTGAAGCTTTCTTT. Translation gives CASSYYPRGINTEAFF.

CDR3 amino acids: CASSPSRDSSYEQYF. The CDR3 DNA reads TGTGCCAGCAGCCCTTCCCGGGACAGCTCCTACGAGCAGTACTTC. The rearrangement links TRBV7-9 to TRBJ2-7; TRBD1 aligns across 7 bases. Germline CDR1 and CDR2: SEHNR and FQNEAQ (reference sequence). The CDR3 runs to 15 residues. The trim removed 5 bases at V and 0 bases at J, leaving 7 bases unmatched.

This clone was counted between two and nine times. This chain uses TRBV11-1 with TRBJ1-1; D remains ambiguous. The ends were cut back, 6 bases at V and 0 bases at J, with 8 bases in the middle. The V gene's germline CDR1 is SGHAT and CDR2 FQDESV (reference sequence). The CDR3 extends over 13 amino acids. CDR3 protein: CASSFTVNTEAFF. The CDR3 DNA reads as TGTGCCAGCAGTTTTACAGTGAACACTGAAGCTTTCTTT.

V and J are TRBV6-6 and TRBJ2-3; TRBD2 matches at 8 bases. This CDR3 has 15 residues. Germline V gives CDR1 MNHNY, CDR2 SVGAGI (reference sequence). V dropped 8 bases and J dropped 4; count of bases not matched to a gene: 11. CDR3 amino acids: CASVQAGDFADTQYF. The CDR3 nucleotides read TGTGCCAGCGTCCAAGCGGGAGATTTCGCAGATACGCAGTATTTT.

This clone has only a few counts. This chain joins TRBV27 and TRBJ2-1; TRBD2 aligns across 10 bases. From germline, CDR1 is MNHEY and CDR2 SMNVEV (reference sequence). CDR3 length: 15 residues. The V gene end was trimmed by 5 bases and the J gene end by 2 bases; junction bases not matched to a gene: 3. The CDR3: CASSVTSGAYNEQFF. The CDR3 coding sequence is TGTGCCAGCAGTGTTACTAGCGGGGCCTACAATGAGCAGTTCTTC.

This rearrangement joins TRBV27 to TRBJ2-7; 12 bases line up with TRBD1. Trimming at V came to 5 bases and at J to 4 bases, leaving 12 bases not matched to a gene. The CDR3 length is 17 residues. CDR1 is MNHEY and CDR2 is SMNVEV in the germline V gene (reference sequence). The CDR3 nucleotides read TGTGCCAGCAGTCCGGGGACAGGGGGCCGTCAAACTTACGAGCAGTACTTC. Amino acids: CASSPGTGGRQTYEQYF.